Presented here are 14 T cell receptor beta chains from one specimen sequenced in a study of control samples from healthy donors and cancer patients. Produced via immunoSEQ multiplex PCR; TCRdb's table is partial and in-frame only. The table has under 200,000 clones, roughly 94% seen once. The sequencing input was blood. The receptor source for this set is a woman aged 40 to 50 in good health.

CDR3 in DNA: TGTGCCAGTAGTTTAAGGACAGGGGGACCTTCCTATGGCTACACCTTC. As protein: CASSLRTGGPSYGYTF. The rearrangement uses TRBV19 and TRBJ1-2, with 10 bases matching TRBD1. V was clipped by 5 bases and J by 4 bases; unmatched bases: 10. The CDR3 contains 16 residues. CDR1 and CDR2 from the germline V gene are LNHDA and SQIVND (reference sequence). Full variable domain (missing parts from reference TRBV19 and TRBJ1-2): DGGITQSPKYLFRKEGQNVTLSCEQNLNHDAMYWYRQDPGQGLRLIYYSQIVNDFQKGDIAEGYSVSREKKESFPLTVTSAQKNPTAFYLCASSLRTGGPSYGYTFGSGTRLTVV.

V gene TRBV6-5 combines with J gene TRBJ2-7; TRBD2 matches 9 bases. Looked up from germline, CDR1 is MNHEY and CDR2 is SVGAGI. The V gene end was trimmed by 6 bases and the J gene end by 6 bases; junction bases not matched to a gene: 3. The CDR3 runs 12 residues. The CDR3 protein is CASSQLAGEQYF. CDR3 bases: TGTGCCAGCAGCCAACTAGCGGGCGAGCAGTACTTC.

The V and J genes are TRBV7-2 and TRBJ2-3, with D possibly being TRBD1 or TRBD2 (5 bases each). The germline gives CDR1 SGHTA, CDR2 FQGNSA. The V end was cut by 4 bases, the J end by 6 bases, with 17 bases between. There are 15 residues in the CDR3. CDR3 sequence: CASSSHPRGPDTQYF. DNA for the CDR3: TGTGCCAGCAGCTCACACCCCCGGGGACCGGATACGCAGTATTTT.

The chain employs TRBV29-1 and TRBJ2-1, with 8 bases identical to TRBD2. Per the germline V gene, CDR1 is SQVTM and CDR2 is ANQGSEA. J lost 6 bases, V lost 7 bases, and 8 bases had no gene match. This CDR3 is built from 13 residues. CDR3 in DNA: TGCAGCGGGGGCCGCGGGAGGCCCAATGAGCAGTTCTTC. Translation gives CSGGRGRPNEQFF.

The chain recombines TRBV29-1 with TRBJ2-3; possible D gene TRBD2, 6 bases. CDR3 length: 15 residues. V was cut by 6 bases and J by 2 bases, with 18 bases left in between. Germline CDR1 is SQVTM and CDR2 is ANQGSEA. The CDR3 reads CSVHTFSGYTDTQYF. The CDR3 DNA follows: TGCAGCGTCCATACCTTTAGCGGTTACACAGATACGCAGTATTTT.

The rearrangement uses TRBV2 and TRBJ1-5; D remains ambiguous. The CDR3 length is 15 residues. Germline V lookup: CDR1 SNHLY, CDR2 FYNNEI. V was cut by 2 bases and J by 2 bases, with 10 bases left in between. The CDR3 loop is CASSERAYGNQPQHF. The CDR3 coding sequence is TGTGCCAGCAGTGAACGGGCATACGGCAATCAGCCCCAGCATTTT.

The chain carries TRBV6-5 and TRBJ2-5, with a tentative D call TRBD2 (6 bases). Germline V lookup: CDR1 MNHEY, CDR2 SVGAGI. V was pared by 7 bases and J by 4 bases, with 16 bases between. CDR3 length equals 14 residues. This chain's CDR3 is CASNREAGPETQYF. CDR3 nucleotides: TGTGCCAGCAATAGGGAGGCAGGCCCAGAGACCCAGTACTTC.

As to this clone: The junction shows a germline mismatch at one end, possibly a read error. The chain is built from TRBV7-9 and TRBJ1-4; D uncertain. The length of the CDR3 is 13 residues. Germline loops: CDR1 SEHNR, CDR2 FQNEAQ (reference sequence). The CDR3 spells CTSSRELGEKLFF. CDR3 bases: TGTACCAGCAGCAGAGAGTTAGGGGAAAAACTGTTTTTT. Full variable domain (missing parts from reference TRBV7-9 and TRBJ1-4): DTGVSQNPRHKITKRGQNVTFRCDPISEHNRLYWYRQTLGQGPEFLTYFQNEAQLEKSRLLSDRFSAERPKGSFSTLEIQRTEQGDSAMYLCTSSRELGEKLFFGSGTQLSVL.

CDR3 loop: CASRERGTGLSPLHF. The CDR3 coding sequence is TGTGCCAGCAGGGAGCGGGGGACAGGGTTGTCACCCCTCCACTTT. V is TRBV2 and J is TRBJ1-6, with TRBD1 matching 9 bases. Germline values: CDR1 SNHLY, CDR2 FYNNEI. This CDR3 contains 15 residues. J gave up 10 bases and V 6 bases, and 10 bases lay outside the gene matches.

The CDR3 DNA reads TGTGCCAGCAGCGCCGGACAGGGTGACTATGGCTACACCTTC. Protein: CASSAGQGDYGYTF. The genes are TRBV7-9 and TRBJ1-2; 8 positions match TRBD1. After removal of 5 bases from V and 3 bases from J, the junction contained 5 bases not matched to a gene. The CDR3 extends over 14 amino acids. Germline CDR1 reads SEHNR; CDR2 reads FQNEAQ (reference sequence).

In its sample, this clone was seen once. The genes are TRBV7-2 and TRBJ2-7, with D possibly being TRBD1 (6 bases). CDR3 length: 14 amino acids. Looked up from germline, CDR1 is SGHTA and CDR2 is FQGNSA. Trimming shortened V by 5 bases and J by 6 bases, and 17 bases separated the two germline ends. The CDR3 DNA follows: TGTGCCAGCAGCCCCAGACAGGTAGTCGCCGAGCAGTACTTC. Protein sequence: CASSPRQVVAEQYF.

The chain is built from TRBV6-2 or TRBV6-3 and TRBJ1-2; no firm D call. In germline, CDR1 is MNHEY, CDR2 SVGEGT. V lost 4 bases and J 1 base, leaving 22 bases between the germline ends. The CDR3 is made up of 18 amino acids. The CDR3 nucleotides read TGTGCCAGCAGTTCCCCAATACGGTTGGGTGTTGGTAACTATGGCTACACCTTC. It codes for CASSSPIRLGVGNYGYTF.

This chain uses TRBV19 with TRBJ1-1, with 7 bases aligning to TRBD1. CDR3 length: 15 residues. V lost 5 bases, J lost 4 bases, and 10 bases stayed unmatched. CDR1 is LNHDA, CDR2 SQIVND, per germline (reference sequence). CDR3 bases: TGTGCCAGTAGTCAAACGACAGGGCTGGGCACTGAAGCTTTCTTT. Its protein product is CASSQTTGLGTEAFF.

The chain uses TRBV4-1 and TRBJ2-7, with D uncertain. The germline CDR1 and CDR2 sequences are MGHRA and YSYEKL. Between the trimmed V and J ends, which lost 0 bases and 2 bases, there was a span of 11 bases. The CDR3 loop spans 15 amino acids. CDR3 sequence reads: CASSQEETATYEQYF. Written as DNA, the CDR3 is TGCGCCAGCAGCCAAGAAGAAACAGCGACCTACGAGCAGTACTTC.